These 11 T cell receptor beta chains were all obtained from the same sample, sequenced in a study of blood T cell repertoires in COVID-19. Sequenced by immunoSEQ multiplex PCR; TCRdb stores in-frame clones only, minus some. Of roughly 100,000 clones listed, approximately 86% are singletons. The sequencing sample was made of peripheral blood. Receptors originate from a man between 50 and 59 years old with COVID-19, enrolled during active disease.

The chain uses TRBV5-8 and TRBJ1-5; 8 bases match TRBD1. Per germline, CDR1 SGHTS and CDR2 YDEGEE. Trimming at V came to 4 bases and at J to 4 bases, leaving 4 bases not matched to a gene. The CDR3 totals 14 residues. The CDR3 sequence is CASSRTGTNQPQHF. CDR3 nucleotides: TGTGCCAGCAGCCGGACAGGGACGAATCAGCCCCAGCATTTT.

This clone was counted a few times. The V call is TRBV7-9, the J call TRBJ1-5, with D maybe TRBD1 (6 bases). The germline CDR1 and CDR2 sequences are SEHNR and FQNEAQ (reference sequence). This CDR3 has 15 amino acids. The V gene lost 4 bases and the J gene lost 3 bases, with 13 bases spanning the gap. The CDR3 region is CASSSNRDTNQPQHF. DNA for the CDR3: TGTGCCAGCAGCTCCAACCGGGACACCAATCAGCCCCAGCATTTT.

J is TRBJ1-6 and V is TRBV18; no firm D call. The germline V gene encodes CDR1 KGHSH and CDR2 LQKENI. V lost 2 bases, J lost 9 bases, and 17 bases lay in between. The CDR3 covers 16 residues. The CDR3 spells CASSPTSALESSPLHF. The CDR3 DNA follows: TGTGCCAGCTCACCAACCAGCGCCTTAGAGAGTTCACCCCTCCACTTT.

The rearrangement joins TRBV2 to TRBJ2-3; the match to TRBD2 covers 7 bases. This CDR3 has 15 residues. The V and J ends lost 1 base and 2 bases, in that order; junction bases with no gene match: 3. Germline CDR1 reads SNHLY; CDR2 reads FYNNEI. Here the CDR3 DNA reads TGTGCCAGCAGTGAAGAGACTAGCTTCACAGATACGCAGTATTTT. This codes for CASSEETSFTDTQYF.

This chain connects TRBV6-1 to TRBJ1-4; no reliable D call. Trimming left V 2 bases short and J 3 bases short, with 4 bases between. Germline-derived CDR1 and CDR2 are MNHNS and SASEGT. The CDR3 spans 13 residues. Here the CDR3 reads CASSEYPNEKLFF. In DNA, the CDR3 is TGTGCCAGCAGTGAATATCCTAATGAAAAACTGTTTTTT.

This rearrangement joins TRBV19 to TRBJ2-6, with a possible D match to TRBD1 (6 bases). CDR1 is LNHDA and CDR2 is SQIVND in the germline V gene (reference sequence). V was shortened by 4 bases and J by 4 bases, with 11 bases between the two germline ends. The CDR3 is 15 amino acids. In nucleotides, the CDR3 is TGTGCCAGTAGTAACAGGGCGCGAGGGGCCAACGTCCTGACTTTC. This codes for CASSNRARGANVLTF.

J is TRBJ2-3 and V is TRBV18; the D gene is possibly TRBD2 (7 bases). Germline V gives CDR1 KGHSH, CDR2 LQKENI. The length of the CDR3 is 14 residues. V was shortened by 3 bases and J by 8 bases, with 15 bases between the two germline ends. CDR3 sequence (DNA): TGTGCCAGCTCACCGGCGGGGGCAGCGGGTACGCAGTATTTT. As protein: CASSPAGAAGTQYF.

This clone was detected only once. This rearrangement joins TRBV6-5 to TRBJ1-6; D not resolved. Trimming removed 7 bases from V and 9 bases from J, with 16 bases in between. The CDR3 spans 14 residues. From germline, CDR1 is MNHEY and CDR2 SVGAGI. As DNA, the CDR3 is TGTGCCAGCACCGAGAGGTTCGAACGTTCACCCCTCCACTTT. As protein: CASTERFERSPLHF.

V usage is TRBV6-4 and J usage is TRBJ2-1, with 8 positions matching TRBD1. Per the germline V gene, CDR1 is MRHNA and CDR2 is SNTAGT. The J segment lost 4 bases and the V segment lost 0 bases, leaving 8 bases of the junction unmatched. This CDR3 is built from 17 residues. The CDR3 here is CASSDSKQGVEYNEQFF. CDR3 DNA sequence: TGTGCCAGCAGTGACTCGAAACAGGGGGTGGAGTACAATGAGCAGTTCTTC.

Here the CDR3 reads CATSKTSGAPFHEQFF. DNA for the CDR3: TGTGCCACCAGCAAGACTAGCGGGGCCCCTTTTCATGAGCAGTTCTTC. The chain combines TRBV15 with TRBJ2-1, with 11 bases that match TRBD2. Germline CDR1 reads LNHNV; CDR2 reads YYDKDF (reference sequence). Trimming at V came to 4 bases and at J to 8 bases, leaving 10 bases not matched to a gene. The CDR3 is 16 amino acids.

This clone was detected only once. V and J are TRBV3-1 (or the pseudogene TRBV3-2) and TRBJ2-5, with 9 positions matching TRBD2. This CDR3 has 15 amino acids. CDR1 is LGHDT and CDR2 is YNNKEL in the germline V gene (reference sequence). V gave up 4 bases and J gave up 2 bases; unmatched junction bases: 5. The CDR3 region has the DNA TGTGCCAGCAGCCGAACACTAGCGGGTCAAGAGACCCAGTACTTC. Protein product: CASSRTLAGQETQYF.